One sample yielded the 18 T cell receptor beta chains listed below, sequenced in a study of T cell changes during pregnancy in multiple sclerosis (dated by TCRdb to the late 2010s). The method was the immunoSEQ multiplex PCR assay. TCRdb limited this immuneACCESS table to in-frame rearrangements with V and J called. A share of clones is missing; checked studies link under half to unresolved V genes, and the rest is unexplained. The sample has about 85,000 clones on record, roughly 90% of them singletons. The ten largest account for more than 2.5% of the sample. This specimen was peripheral blood, taken in the first trimester of pregnancy. Source of these receptors: a female donor with multiple sclerosis, enrolled in a pregnancy study.

The chain has TRBV11-2 and TRBJ2-7; 9 bases are a match to TRBD2. Germline V gene sequence: CDR1 SGHAT, CDR2 FQNNGV. V dropped 1 base and J dropped 3; count of bases not matched to a gene: 7. The length of the CDR3 is 16 residues. The CDR3, as DNA: TGTGCCAGCAGCTTAGGGGGACTAGCCATTAGCTACGAGCAGTACTTC. Protein: CASSLGGLAISYEQYF.

The V gene is TRBV4-2, the J gene TRBJ2-7, with TRBD1 identical over 7 bases. The CDR3 consists of 15 residues. The germline V gene has CDR1 LGHNA and CDR2 YNFKEQ. V was pared by 0 bases and J by 5 bases, with 7 bases of the junction left unmatched. The CDR3 region is CASSQDWTGRNEQYF. CDR3 nucleotides: TGTGCCAGCAGCCAAGATTGGACAGGCAGGAACGAGCAGTACTTC.

Here the CDR3 reads CASSQPGLGSGELFF. For the CDR3, the DNA is TGTGCCAGCAGCCAACCGGGACTAGGGTCCGGGGAGCTGTTTTTT. The chain combines TRBV7-3 with TRBJ2-2; 8 bases agree with TRBD2. Germline lookup yields CDR1 SGHTA and CDR2 FQGTGA. The CDR3 sequence is 15 residues long. V lost 5 bases and J lost 6; bases outside the gene matches: 8.

This chain connects TRBV19 to TRBJ2-2; TRBD2 aligns across 10 bases. Germline assignment: CDR1 LNHDA and CDR2 SQIVND (reference sequence). CDR3 length: 16 residues. The ends lost 5 bases at V and 5 bases at J; junction bases unmatched: 8. CDR3 in DNA: TGTGCCAGTAGTGTACTAGCGGGAAGTCTAACCGGGGAGCTGTTTTTT. It specifies CASSVLAGSLTGELFF.

This clone came up once. V and J are TRBV19 and TRBJ2-1; 8 bases are a match to TRBD2. CDR3 length: 16 residues. J was trimmed by 0 bases and V by 6 bases; bases with no gene match: 7. The V gene's germline CDR1 is LNHDA and CDR2 SQIVND (reference sequence). CDR3 in DNA: TGTGCCAGTAGCAAAATTAGCGGGACCTCCTACAATGAGCAGTTCTTC. Translated: CASSKISGTSYNEQFF.

The V and J genes are TRBV5-1 and TRBJ1-1, with a possible D match to TRBD1 (6 bases). V lost 0 bases to trimming and J lost 0 bases, with 12 bases between them. Germline CDR1 SGHRS, CDR2 YFSETQ. The length of the CDR3 is 16 residues. CDR3 sequence reads: CASSLEPGVMNTEAFF. In nucleotides, the CDR3 is TGCGCCAGCAGCTTGGAGCCAGGGGTTATGAACACTGAAGCTTTCTTT.

The rearrangement uses TRBV7-2 and TRBJ2-3; 7 bases agree with TRBD2. The junction had 3 bases not matched to a gene; V was cut back by 6 bases and J by 6 bases. CDR1 and CDR2 from the germline V gene are SGHTA and FQGNSA. CDR3 size: 12 residues. CDR3 loop: CASRASGDTQYF. CDR3 bases: TGTGCCAGCAGAGCTAGCGGCGATACGCAGTATTTT.

This clone was seen only once. This rearrangement joins TRBV6-5 to TRBJ2-5, with a possible D match to TRBD2 (5 bases). The DNA end is more similar to TRBJ2-7, so the J call may be wrong. The CDR3 consists of 16 residues. Germline V lookup: CDR1 MNHEY, CDR2 SVGAGI. For the CDR3, the DNA is TGTGCCAGCAGTTACTCGACGGGGAGAAGCCAGGCCGAGCAGTACTTC. Amino acid sequence: CASSYSTGRSQAEQYF.

The rearrangement links TRBV7-8 to TRBJ1-2; D uncertain. CDR3 length equals 14 residues. The germline gives CDR1 SGHVS, CDR2 FQNEAQ. Trimming pared 3 bases from V and 3 bases from J, leaving 11 bases between. The DNA of the CDR3 is TGTGCCAGCAGCTTGGGTCGGAGGGACTATGGCTACACCTTC. Amino acids: CASSLGRRDYGYTF.

The V gene is TRBV6-1, the J gene TRBJ2-5; the D gene is possibly TRBD2 (6 bases). V was cut by 4 bases and J by 4 bases, with 19 bases left in between. Germline CDR1 reads MNHNS; CDR2 reads SASEGT. The CDR3 consists of 16 residues. CDR3 DNA sequence: TGTGCCAGCAGTGGGTGGCGGGACGCCACTTCAGAGACCCAGTACTTC. Protein product: CASSGWRDATSETQYF.

V is TRBV11-3 and J is TRBJ2-5, with 8 bases fitting TRBD1. J gave up 4 bases and V 4 bases, and 5 bases lay outside the gene matches. Germline V gives CDR1 SGHNT, CDR2 YENEEA. This CDR3 has 14 residues. The CDR3 sequence is CASSYDRGGETQYF. In DNA form, the CDR3 reads TGTGCCAGCAGCTACGACAGGGGAGGAGAGACCCAGTACTTC.

The V and J genes are TRBV19 and TRBJ2-5; the D gene is possibly TRBD2 (5 bases). Trimming took 5 bases from V and 4 from J, leaving 11 bases between them. Germline assignment: CDR1 LNHDA and CDR2 SQIVND (reference sequence). This CDR3 contains 13 residues. CDR3 loop: CASSRGFGETQYF. The CDR3 nucleotides read TGTGCCAGTAGTCGAGGGTTTGGAGAGACCCAGTACTTC.

The chain's CDR3 is CASSAGTSGGLETQYF. The CDR3 DNA reads as TGTGCCAGCAGCGCAGGGACTAGCGGGGGGCTGGAGACCCAGTACTTC. This sequence joins TRBV2 and TRBJ2-5, with 15 positions matching TRBD2. CDR3 length equals 16 residues. CDR1 and CDR2 from the germline V gene are SNHLY and FYNNEI. V was pared by 6 bases and J by 5 bases, with 7 bases of the junction left unmatched.

This rearrangement joins TRBV30 to TRBJ1-2, with TRBD1 matching over 9 bases. In germline, CDR1 is GTSNPN, CDR2 SVGIG (reference sequence). J was trimmed by 3 bases and V by 2 bases; bases with no gene match: 10. The CDR3 is made up of 16 amino acids. CDR3 residues: CAWSFLTGGRDYGYTF. The CDR3, as DNA: TGTGCCTGGAGTTTCTTAACAGGGGGCAGGGACTATGGCTACACCTTC. The variable domain in full, completed from reference TRBV30 and TRBJ1-2, reads SQTIHQWPATLVQPVGSPLSLECTVEGTSNPNLYWYRQAAGRGLQLLFYSVGIGQISSEVPQNLSASRPQDRQFILSSKKLLLSDSGFYLCAWSFLTGGRDYGYTFGSGTRLTVV.

The chain couples TRBV5-1 to TRBJ2-5; a possible D gene is TRBD2 (5 bases). This CDR3 contains 14 residues. The V end was cut by 4 bases, the J end by 2 bases, with 12 bases between. Germline assignment: CDR1 SGHRS and CDR2 YFSETQ. In DNA, the CDR3 is TGCGCCAGCAGCCCCCTGACTATTCAAGAGACCCAGTACTTC. Amino acids: CASSPLTIQETQYF. The variable domain in full, completed from reference TRBV5-1 and TRBJ2-5, reads KAGVTQTPRYLIKTRGQQVTLSCSPISGHRSVSWYQQTPGQGLQFLFEYFSETQRNKGNFPGRFSGRQFSNSRSEMNVSTLELGDSALYLCASSPLTIQETQYFGPGTRLLVL.

The V gene is TRBV20-1, the J gene TRBJ2-1; D gene unclear. The germline gives CDR1 DFQATT, CDR2 SNEGSKA (reference sequence). The CDR3 runs to 11 residues. V was trimmed by 3 bases and J by 6 bases, leaving 6 bases between them. CDR3 in amino acids: CSASNGNEQFF. CDR3 coding DNA: TGCAGTGCTAGTAACGGCAATGAGCAGTTCTTC.

This chain uses TRBV7-9 with TRBJ2-3, with 8 bases matching TRBD1. CDR3 length equals 15 residues. After removal of 4 bases from V and 4 bases from J, the junction contained 7 bases not matched to a gene. Germline V CDR1 and CDR2: SEHNR, FQNEAQ (reference sequence). In DNA, the CDR3 is TGTGCCAGCAGCTCGCCGCAGGGGGCGTCAGATACGCAGTATTTT. Translating gives CASSSPQGASDTQYF.

The CDR3 nucleotides read TGTGCCAGCAGCGTAGTGGTCGGGGGGGCGGTCGATACGCAGTATTTT. This gives the protein CASSVVVGGAVDTQYF. The rearrangement joins TRBV9 to TRBJ2-3; 8 bases line up with TRBD2. The CDR3 spans 16 residues. Trimming at V came to 0 bases and at J to 6 bases, leaving 9 bases not matched to a gene. Per the germline V gene, CDR1 is SGDLS and CDR2 is YYNGEE. Drawing the rest from reference TRBV9 and TRBJ2-3, the complete variable domain is DSGVTQTPKHLITATGQRVTLRCSPRSGDLSVYWYQQSLDQGLQFLIQYYNGEERAKGNILERFSAQQFPDLHSELNLSSLELGDSALYFCASSVVVGGAVDTQYFGPGTRLTVL.